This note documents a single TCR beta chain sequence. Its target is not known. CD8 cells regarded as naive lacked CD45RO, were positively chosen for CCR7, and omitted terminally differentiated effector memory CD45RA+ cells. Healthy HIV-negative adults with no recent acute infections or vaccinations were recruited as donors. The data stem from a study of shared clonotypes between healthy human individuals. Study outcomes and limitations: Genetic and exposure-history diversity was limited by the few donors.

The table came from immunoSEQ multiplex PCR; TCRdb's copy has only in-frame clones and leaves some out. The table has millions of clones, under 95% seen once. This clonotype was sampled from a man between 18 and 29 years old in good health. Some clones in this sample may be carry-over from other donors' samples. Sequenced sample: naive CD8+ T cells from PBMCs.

In nucleotides, the CDR3 is TGTGCCACCAGCACAACTAGCGGGCAGACCCAGTACTTC. This gives the protein CATSTTSGQTQYF. The chain joins TRBV15 to TRBJ2-5; 9 positions match TRBD2. Trimming at V came to 4 bases and at J to 6 bases, leaving 3 bases not matched to a gene. Germline lookup yields CDR1 LNHNV and CDR2 YYDKDF (reference sequence). CDR3 length: 13 amino acids. The whole variable domain, filled in from reference TRBV15 and TRBJ2-5, reads DAMVIQNPRYQVTQFGKPVTLSCSQTLNHNVMYWYQQKSSQAPKLLFHYYDKDFNNEADTPDNFQSRRPNTSFCFLDIRSPGLGDTAMYLCATSTTSGQTQYFGPGTRLLVL.